A single sample gave rise to the 21 T cell receptor beta chains below, sequenced in a study of blood T cell repertoires in COVID-19. Method: immunoSEQ multiplex PCR; TCRdb's copy keeps in-frame clones and lacks some. The sample has over 90,000 clones, about 90% seen once. The sample taken for sequencing was peripheral blood. The receptors were sampled from a man in his forties or fifties in a cohort sampled during active COVID-19.

The V gene is TRBV7-3, the J gene TRBJ2-3; no firm D call. CDR3 length: 14 residues. Trimming shortened V by 2 bases and J by 4 bases, and 10 bases separated the two germline ends. Germline V lookup: CDR1 SGHTA, CDR2 FQGTGA. CDR3 DNA: TGTGCCAGCAGCTTAGCCTCCCGGGCAGATACGCAGTATTTT. Its translation is CASSLASRADTQYF. Full variable domain (missing parts from reference TRBV7-3 and TRBJ2-3): GAGVSQTPSNKVTEKGKYVELRCDPISGHTALYWYRQSLGQGPEFLIYFQGTGAADDSGLPNDRFFAVRPEGSVSTLKIQRTERGDSAVYLCASSLASRADTQYFGPGTRLTVL.

V and J are TRBV18 and TRBJ1-4, with D possibly matching TRBD1 (6 bases). Germline-derived CDR1 and CDR2 are KGHSH and LQKENI. The CDR3 loop spans 15 amino acids. Trimming left V 1 base short and J 8 bases short, with 14 bases between. CDR3 protein: CASSPHPPGAEKLFF. The CDR3 region has the DNA TGTGCCAGCTCACCACACCCACCAGGGGCGGAAAAACTGTTTTTT.

V usage is TRBV19 and J usage is TRBJ2-3; 15 nucleotides match TRBD2. Germline CDR1 is LNHDA and CDR2 is SQIVND (reference sequence). This CDR3 is 15 amino acids long. V shed 6 bases, J shed 10 bases, and the junction held 8 bases outside the gene matches. CDR3: CASRAGTSGGIAQYF. CDR3 bases: TGTGCCAGTAGAGCCGGGACTAGCGGGGGGATTGCGCAGTATTTT.

The genes are TRBV6-5 and TRBJ2-3, with D maybe TRBD2 (6 bases). Per germline, CDR1 MNHEY and CDR2 SVGAGI. This CDR3 spans 15 amino acids. Trimming left V 6 bases short and J 3 bases short, with 16 bases between. In nucleotides, the CDR3 is TGTGCCAGCAGATCTAGCGAGTCGGTGACAGATACGCAGTATTTT. Translating gives CASRSSESVTDTQYF.

The chain combines TRBV11-3 with TRBJ2-5, with 8 bases identical to TRBD1. The J segment lost 2 bases and the V segment lost 5 bases, leaving 4 bases of the junction unmatched. Per the germline V gene, CDR1 is SGHNT and CDR2 is YENEEA. This CDR3 spans 14 amino acids. In nucleotides, the CDR3 is TGTGCCAGCAGCCCAAGGGACAGGCAAGAGACCCAGTACTTC. Protein sequence: CASSPRDRQETQYF.

This sequence joins TRBV6-2 or TRBV6-3 and TRBJ2-6; no reliable D call. This CDR3 comprises 15 residues. Trimming left V 3 bases short and J 2 bases short, with 8 bases between. Germline assignment: CDR1 MNHEY and CDR2 SVGEGT. The CDR3 DNA reads as TGTGCCAGCAGTTATACTTCCCCTGGGGCCAACGTCCTGACTTTC. It encodes CASSYTSPGANVLTF.

This clone was detected only once. The J gene is TRBJ2-3, the V gene TRBV27, with D perhaps matching TRBD2 (5 bases). This CDR3 region has 14 residues. Germline V lookup: CDR1 MNHEY, CDR2 SMNVEV (reference sequence). V was shortened by 4 bases and J by 3 bases, with 11 bases between the two germline ends. The CDR3 nucleotides are TGTGCCAGCAGTTACATACCGGGGACAGATACGCAGTATTTT. Translation gives CASSYIPGTDTQYF.

The chain has TRBV9 and TRBJ1-2, with TRBD1 matching over 7 bases. CDR3 size: 16 residues. Germline CDR1 is SGDLS and CDR2 is YYNGEE. J was trimmed by 4 bases and V by 2 bases; bases with no gene match: 11. The CDR3 loop is CASSVGDSLFLYGYTF. The CDR3 region has the DNA TGTGCCAGCAGCGTGGGGGACAGTCTATTCCTCTATGGCTACACCTTC.

Notes on this clone: The DNA is omitted, as the CDR3 cannot be located on it reliably, and the CDR3 follows TCRdb's listing. The V and J genes are TRBV27 and TRBJ1-2. The length of the CDR3 is 15 amino acids, counting both ends. Looked up from germline, CDR1 is MNHEY and CDR2 is SMNVEV (reference sequence). The CDR3 region is CASSSSERGADGYTF.

The chain carries TRBV5-4 and TRBJ2-3, with TRBD2 matching 8 bases. This CDR3 region has 15 residues. The junction had 8 bases not matched to a gene; V was cut back by 2 bases and J by 6 bases. Germline assignment: CDR1 SGHNT and CDR2 YYREEE (reference sequence). CDR3 loop: CASSFPGGASDTQYF. CDR3 in DNA: TGTGCCAGCAGCTTCCCCGGGGGGGCGTCTGATACGCAGTATTTT.

The rearrangement links TRBV5-4 to TRBJ2-7; unclear D gene. V was shortened by 1 base and J by 7 bases, with 15 bases between the two germline ends. The CDR3 has 14 amino acids. Germline CDR1 is SGHNT and CDR2 is YYREEE (reference sequence). CDR3 bases: TGTGCCAGCAGCTTGAAATCCTTCCCTAGGGAGCAGTACGTC. Protein product: CASSLKSFPREQYV.

This chain connects TRBV7-9 to TRBJ2-3, with 8 bases fitting TRBD2. Trimming at V came to 2 bases and at J to 2 bases, leaving 6 bases not matched to a gene. The germline V gene has CDR1 SEHNR and CDR2 FQNEAQ (reference sequence). CDR3 length: 16 residues. The CDR3 reads CASSLLAGGPTDTQYF. CDR3 in DNA: TGTGCCAGCAGCTTACTGGCGGGGGGTCCCACAGATACGCAGTATTTT.

The chain links TRBV25-1 to TRBJ1-4, with 7 bases matching TRBD1. Germline trimming cut 4 bases from V and 8 bases from J; bases unmatched to any gene: 7. CDR3 length equals 14 residues. CDR1 is MGHDK, CDR2 SYGVNS, per germline. Written as DNA, the CDR3 is TGTGCCAGCAGTGGATCCGGGACAGTCGAAAAACTGTTTTTT. It yields the protein CASSGSGTVEKLFF. Filled out from reference TRBV25-1 and TRBJ1-4, the complete variable domain reads EADIYQTPRYLVIGTGKKITLECSQTMGHDKMYWYQQDPGMELHLIHYSYGVNSTEKGDLSSESTVSRIRTEHFPLTLESARPSHTSQYLCASSGSGTVEKLFFGSGTQLSVL.

The CDR3 reads CASSSLAGTGELFF. The CDR3 coding sequence is TGTGCCAGCAGTTCCCTAGCGGGGACCGGGGAGCTGTTTTTT. V usage is TRBV6-6 and J usage is TRBJ2-2, with 9 positions matching TRBD2. The CDR3 is 14 residues long. The germline V gene encodes CDR1 MNHNY and CDR2 SVGAGI (reference sequence). The ends lost 4 bases at V and 5 bases at J; junction bases unmatched: 2.

The chain links TRBV7-9 to TRBJ2-5; 13 bases align to TRBD2. Trimming removed 4 bases from V and 0 bases from J; junction bases left unmatched: 2. CDR3 length equals 16 residues. Germline assignment: CDR1 SEHNR and CDR2 FQNEAQ (reference sequence). Written as DNA, the CDR3 is TGTGCCAGCAGCTCAGGACTAGCGGGGGACCAAGAGACCCAGTACTTC. This encodes CASSSGLAGDQETQYF.

This chain joins TRBV2 and TRBJ1-5, with a tentative D call TRBD1 (5 bases). The germline V gene encodes CDR1 SNHLY and CDR2 FYNNEI. The CDR3 length is 15 residues. V lost 4 bases and J 0 bases, leaving 10 bases between the germline ends. CDR3 amino acids: CASSGTGVSNQPQHF. DNA for the CDR3: TGTGCCAGCAGTGGAACGGGGGTTAGCAATCAGCCCCAGCATTTT.

The chain couples TRBV10-3 to TRBJ2-2, with 9 bases fitting TRBD1. Germline trimming cut 5 bases from V and 6 bases from J; bases unmatched to any gene: 7. Germline V gives CDR1 ENHRY, CDR2 SYGVKD. The CDR3 sequence is 15 residues long. The CDR3 region has the DNA TGTGCCATCAGTCTTGACAGGGGGGGCGCCGGGGAGCTGTTTTTT. Its protein is CAISLDRGGAGELFF.

This chain links TRBV7-8 with TRBJ1-3; D is ambiguous. The germline V and J ends were trimmed by 5 bases and 1 base, with 15 bases remaining between them. The V gene's germline CDR1 is SGHVS and CDR2 FQNEAQ. The CDR3 has 16 amino acids. CDR3 loop: CASSPDLGRSGNTIYF. CDR3 in DNA: TGTGCCAGCAGCCCCGACCTTGGGCGATCTGGAAACACCATATATTTT.

The chain has TRBV5-1 and TRBJ1-6; 11 bases map to TRBD1. Unmatched junction bases numbered 7, after V lost 4 bases and J lost 13 bases. The CDR3 sequence is 14 residues long. Germline CDR1 and CDR2: SGHRS and YFSETQ. CDR3: CASSAGTGGLPLHF. CDR3 DNA: TGCGCCAGCAGCGCCGGGACAGGGGGTCTGCCCCTCCACTTT.

The chain employs TRBV6-2 or TRBV6-3 and TRBJ2-7; perhaps TRBD1 as D (8 bases). The germline V gene encodes CDR1 MNHEY and CDR2 SVGEGT. Trimming pared 5 bases from V and 5 bases from J, leaving 28 bases between. The CDR3 totals 18 residues. The CDR3 region has the DNA TGTGCCAGCAGTCCCCTTAGGGGGGGCAGGGGGCGCGAAGACGAGCAGTACTTC. Its translation is CASSPLRGGRGREDEQYF.

The chain uses TRBV7-2 and TRBJ2-7; 12 nucleotides align to TRBD1. The CDR3 is 15 residues long. V trimming: 5 bases; J trimming: 7 bases; junction bases outside the gene matches: 9. Looked up from germline, CDR1 is SGHTA and CDR2 is FQGNSA. CDR3 DNA sequence: TGTGCCAGCAGCCAACCGGGACAGGGGGCGCTTGAGCAGTACTTC. It specifies CASSQPGQGALEQYF.